A single sample is the source of the 32 T cell receptor beta chains below, sequenced in a study of blood T cell repertoires in COVID-19. Produced via immunoSEQ multiplex PCR; TCRdb's table is partial and in-frame only. The sample yields hundreds of thousands of clones, around 83% seen once. The sample taken for sequencing was PBMCs or T cells enriched from blood (not recorded which). These TCRs come from a woman aged 40 to 49 who had recovered from COVID-19.

The V and J genes are TRBV2 and TRBJ1-2; 11 bases are shared with TRBD1. Trimming cost V 7 bases and J 3 bases; bases outside gene matches: 7. Germline V gene sequence: CDR1 SNHLY, CDR2 FYNNEI. This CDR3 comprises 15 residues. The CDR3 sequence is CASTARTGGDYGYTF. The CDR3 coding sequence is TGTGCCAGCACGGCCCGGACAGGGGGCGACTATGGCTACACCTTC. The variable domain in full, with the rest retrieved from reference TRBV2 and TRBJ1-2, is EPEVTQTPSHQVTQMGQEVILRCVPISNHLYFYWYRQILGQKVEFLVSFYNNEISEKSEIFDDQFSVERPDGSNFTLKIRSTKLEDSAMYFCASTARTGGDYGYTFGSGTRLTVV.

A remark on this clone: Different DNA sequences within this sample yield the same CDR3. DNA for the CDR3: TGTGCCAGCAGCTTTACTAGCGGGGGTCAAGAGACCCAGTACTTC. It is translated as CASSFTSGGQETQYF. The rearrangement links TRBV7-3 to TRBJ2-5, with 11 bases that match TRBD2. This CDR3 contains 15 residues. Germline CDR1 SGHTA, CDR2 FQGTGA. J lost 2 bases, V lost 3 bases, and 2 bases had no gene match.

This sequence joins TRBV4-1 and TRBJ2-7; TRBD1 agrees at 9 bases. The trim removed 1 base at V and 8 bases at J, leaving 12 bases unmatched. Germline V CDR1 and CDR2: MGHRA, YSYEKL. The CDR3 is 16 residues long. The CDR3 here is CASSQVWLPGQGKQYF. The CDR3 nucleotides read TGCGCCAGCAGCCAAGTTTGGTTACCGGGACAGGGTAAGCAGTACTTC.

The chain uses TRBV18 and TRBJ2-1; D gene unclear. Trimming stripped 8 bases from V and 0 bases from J, with 14 bases between. From germline, CDR1 is KGHSH and CDR2 LQKENI. CDR3 length: 15 amino acids. DNA for the CDR3: TGTGCCAGCCGACCAGCGACCAGCTCCTACAATGAGCAGTTCTTC. This gives the protein CASRPATSSYNEQFF.

The chain joins TRBV7-9 to TRBJ1-5; TRBD1 matches 9 bases. V trimming: 5 bases; J trimming: 6 bases; junction bases outside the gene matches: 5. This CDR3 has 14 amino acids. CDR1 is SEHNR, CDR2 FQNEAQ, per germline (reference sequence). CDR3 in amino acids: CASSHGQGIQPQHF. Written as DNA, the CDR3 is TGTGCCAGCAGCCATGGACAGGGGATTCAGCCCCAGCATTTT.

This chain connects TRBV11-2 to TRBJ1-2; TRBD1 is a possible D gene (5 bases). Germline V gives CDR1 SGHAT, CDR2 FQNNGV. V was pared by 2 bases and J by 3 bases, with 19 bases between. This CDR3 is 17 amino acids long. DNA of the CDR3: TGTGCCAGCAGCTTAAGTCCCTCTGGGGGGGTCGACTATGGCTACACCTTC. Its translation: CASSLSPSGGVDYGYTF.

This clone was picked up many times. The chain is built from TRBV7-6 and TRBJ1-1; D not certain. Germline assignment: CDR1 SGHVS and CDR2 FNYEAQ. The CDR3 has 15 amino acids. V was clipped by 5 bases and J by 0 bases, with 13 bases between them. The CDR3 DNA sequence: TGTGCCAGCAGCCCGCCCGGACTGATGAACACTGAAGCTTTCTTT. Its translation: CASSPPGLMNTEAFF.

This clone was counted once. The chain is built from TRBV7-8 and TRBJ2-2; 7 positions match TRBD1. V lost 5 bases and J lost 2; bases outside the gene matches: 5. Per germline, CDR1 SGHVS and CDR2 FQNEAQ. The CDR3 has 15 residues. The CDR3 sequence: CASSRGQANTGELFF. In DNA, the CDR3 is TGTGCCAGCAGCCGAGGACAGGCAAACACCGGGGAGCTGTTTTTT.

The rearrangement uses TRBV7-2 and TRBJ1-3; tentatively, D is TRBD1 (6 bases). V was shortened by 5 bases and J by 2 bases, with 10 bases between the two germline ends. Germline V gives CDR1 SGHTA, CDR2 FQGNSA. The CDR3 spans 14 residues. The chain's CDR3 is CASSSRGAGNTIYF. The DNA of the CDR3 is TGTGCCAGCAGCAGCAGGGGAGCTGGAAACACCATATATTTT.

The J gene is TRBJ1-2, the V gene TRBV7-9; D perhaps matches TRBD1 (6 bases). CDR1 SEHNR and CDR2 FQNEAQ come from the germline V gene (reference sequence). This CDR3 is built from 13 residues. V was shortened by 5 bases and J by 8 bases, with 15 bases between the two germline ends. The CDR3 sequence: CASSRGQWEGYTF. DNA for the CDR3: TGTGCCAGCAGCCGTGGACAGTGGGAAGGCTACACCTTC.

V and J are TRBV5-5 and TRBJ1-3, with 7 bases lining up with TRBD1. Per germline, CDR1 SGHKS and CDR2 YYEKEE (reference sequence). V shed 4 bases and J 4 bases; nucleotides not matched to a gene: 5. This CDR3 has 14 amino acids. In DNA, the CDR3 is TGTGCCAGCAGCCTAGACAGGGCCGGAAACACCATATATTTT. The encoded protein is CASSLDRAGNTIYF.

This chain links TRBV12-3 or TRBV12-4 with TRBJ1-2, with D maybe TRBD1 (6 bases). CDR3 size: 13 residues. V lost 6 bases and J lost 6, with 14 bases in between. The chain's CDR3 is CASRTTGADGYTF. The CDR3, as DNA: TGTGCCAGCAGGACGACAGGTGCCGATGGCTACACCTTC.

This sequence joins TRBV28 and TRBJ2-7; 7 bases fit TRBD2. CDR1 is MDHEN, CDR2 SYDVKM, per germline. V shed 8 bases and J 7 bases; nucleotides not matched to a gene: 11. The CDR3 contains 13 residues. The chain's CDR3 is CASLQRDRREQYF. CDR3 nucleotides: TGTGCCAGCCTACAGCGGGACCGTAGGGAGCAGTACTTC.

The chain is built from TRBV5-1 and TRBJ2-2, with a tentative D call TRBD2 (5 bases). The CDR3 has 14 amino acids. The V end was cut by 5 bases, the J end by 3 bases, with 11 bases between. CDR1 and CDR2 (germline): SGHRS, YFSETQ. CDR3 bases: TGCGCCAGCAGGCGGGTCGAGGACACCGGGGAGCTGTTTTTT. Translating gives CASRRVEDTGELFF.

V is TRBV7-2 and J is TRBJ1-6; D remains ambiguous. V lost 5 bases, J lost 4 bases, and 12 bases lay in between. The CDR3 loop spans 15 amino acids. From germline, CDR1 is SGHTA and CDR2 FQGNSA. CDR3 region: CASSSNRGYNSPLHF. The CDR3 bases are TGTGCCAGCAGCAGTAATCGGGGATATAATTCACCCCTCCACTTT.

V gene TRBV25-1 combines with J gene TRBJ2-5, with 8 bases that match TRBD1. The germline V gene encodes CDR1 MGHDK and CDR2 SYGVNS. Unmatched junction bases numbered 6, after V lost 3 bases and J lost 9 bases. The CDR3 is 13 residues long. This CDR3 is CASSDDRGLAQYF. The DNA of the CDR3 is TGTGCCAGCAGTGACGACAGGGGTTTGGCCCAGTACTTC. Using reference TRBV25-1 and TRBJ2-5 for the parts outside the CDR3, the full variable domain is EADIYQTPRYLVIGTGKKITLECSQTMGHDKMYWYQQDPGMELHLIHYSYGVNSTEKGDLSSESTVSRIRTEHFPLTLESARPSHTSQYLCASSDDRGLAQYFGPGTRLLVL.

DNA for the CDR3: TGCGCCAGCAGAGCGGGACTAGCGGGGATTTACACCGGGGAGCTGTTTTTT. Protein sequence: CASRAGLAGIYTGELFF. The chain couples TRBV10-2 to TRBJ2-2, with TRBD2 matching 13 bases. The V segment lost 6 bases and the J segment 3 bases; nucleotides outside the gene matches: 7. Germline CDR1 is WSHSY and CDR2 is SAAADI. The CDR3 length is 17 residues.

This clone occurred once. The chain recombines TRBV10-3 with TRBJ1-2; a weak D match, TRBD1 (6 bases). The CDR3 spans 12 residues. Trimming removed 10 bases from V and 5 bases from J, with 14 bases in between. Per germline, CDR1 ENHRY and CDR2 SYGVKD. The CDR3 sequence: CATRDMVYGYTF. The DNA of the CDR3 is TGTGCCACACGGGACATGGTTTATGGCTACACCTTC.

The gene calls are TRBV5-4 and TRBJ2-7, with 9 bases aligning to TRBD1. The J segment lost 3 bases and the V segment lost 4 bases, leaving 17 bases of the junction unmatched. The V gene's germline CDR1 is SGHNT and CDR2 YYREEE (reference sequence). The CDR3 is 18 residues long. CDR3 DNA sequence: TGTGCCAGCAGCCTCGGTACGGTGCCGGGACAGGGATTCTACGAGCAGTACGTC. Its protein product is CASSLGTVPGQGFYEQYV.

The J gene is TRBJ1-1, the V gene TRBV5-1; possible D gene TRBD1, 6 bases. The V end lost 4 bases, the J end lost 4 bases, and 14 bases lay between the germline ends. This CDR3 spans 14 amino acids. Germline V lookup: CDR1 SGHRS, CDR2 YFSETQ. CDR3 loop: CASSLEQGPTEAFF. The CDR3 DNA sequence: TGCGCCAGCAGCCTGGAACAGGGACCCACTGAAGCTTTCTTT.

This clone was seen only a few times. This chain connects TRBV12-2 to TRBJ2-7; TRBD2 was called by the table and not checked on the DNA. TRBV12-2 is recorded as a pseudogene. CDR3 length: 15 amino acids. The CDR3 coding sequence is TGTGCAAGTCGCCCCCGGGGGGGCAAAATCCACGAGCAGTACGTC. It encodes CASRPRGGKIHEQYV.

The gene calls are TRBV2 and TRBJ1-4; D not certain. V lost 5 bases and J lost 4, with 8 bases in between. The germline V gene has CDR1 SNHLY and CDR2 FYNNEI. The CDR3 has 13 amino acids. The CDR3: CASSPRNNEKLFF. The CDR3, as DNA: TGTGCCAGCAGTCCGCGAAATAATGAAAAACTGTTTTTT.

The chain carries TRBV27 and TRBJ2-7; D not resolved. The CDR3 is made up of 14 amino acids. The germline V and J ends were trimmed by 3 bases and 0 bases, with 9 bases remaining between them. The V gene's germline CDR1 is MNHEY and CDR2 SMNVEV (reference sequence). CDR3 DNA: TGTGCCAGCAGTTTTAGTTCCGACTCCTACGAGCAGTACTTC. It is translated as CASSFSSDSYEQYF.

There are a few counts of this clone. This sequence joins TRBV19 and TRBJ2-1, with D possibly matching TRBD1 (5 bases). The CDR3 has 14 residues. V lost 6 bases and J lost 4, with 13 bases in between. Germline V gives CDR1 LNHDA, CDR2 SQIVND (reference sequence). The CDR3 region is CASSLGATYNEQFF. Here the CDR3 DNA reads TGTGCCAGTAGCCTTGGGGCTACATACAATGAGCAGTTCTTC.

The chain recombines TRBV30 with TRBJ2-5; 8 bases map to TRBD1. The ends lost 0 bases at V and 2 bases at J; junction bases unmatched: 2. Germline V gene sequence: CDR1 GTSNPN, CDR2 SVGIG (reference sequence). The CDR3 extends over 14 amino acids. CDR3 DNA sequence: TGTGCCTGGAGTGTACGGGACAGGCAAGAGACCCAGTACTTC. It specifies CAWSVRDRQETQYF.

This sequence joins TRBV2 and TRBJ1-4, with 9 bases aligning to TRBD1. Trimming at V came to 1 base and at J to 6 bases, leaving 3 bases not matched to a gene. The CDR3 has 15 amino acids. Germline lookup yields CDR1 SNHLY and CDR2 FYNNEI. CDR3 loop: CASSEDRGRDEKLFF. In nucleotides, the CDR3 is TGTGCCAGCAGTGAAGACAGGGGGCGAGATGAAAAACTGTTTTTT.

This clone was counted once. The CDR3 loop reads CASSLLGQGASGQYV. The CDR3 DNA is TGTGCCAGCAGCTTGCTGGGACAGGGGGCAAGTGGGCAGTACGTC. The gene calls are TRBV6-2 or TRBV6-3 and TRBJ2-7; 12 bases map to TRBD1. The germline gives CDR1 MNHEY, CDR2 SVGEGT. J lost 9 bases, V lost 6 bases, and 12 bases had no gene match. The CDR3 extends over 15 amino acids.

V and J are TRBV24-1 and TRBJ2-1, with D possibly being TRBD2 (7 bases). V gave up 1 base and J gave up 8 bases, with 14 bases separating them. Looked up from germline, CDR1 is KGHDR and CDR2 is SFDVKD. This CDR3 region has 15 residues. The CDR3 region is CATSDLRGGRHEQFF. For the CDR3, the DNA is TGTGCCACCAGTGATTTACGCGGGGGCAGGCATGAGCAGTTCTTC.

The chain couples TRBV10-3 to TRBJ1-2; D uncertain. Trimming took 6 bases from V and 8 from J, leaving 19 bases between them. This CDR3 is 14 amino acids long. Germline V gives CDR1 ENHRY, CDR2 SYGVKD. The CDR3 nucleotides read TGTGCCATCAGGGATAACTACCAATCGAGGGGCTACACCTTC. The encoded protein is CAIRDNYQSRGYTF.

The genes are TRBV21-1 and TRBJ2-7; the D call of TRBD2 is as the table states it, not checked on the DNA. TRBV21-1 represents a pseudogene. The CDR3 runs to 16 residues. CDR3 nucleotides: TGTGCCAGCAGCAAAGATCCGCGGGGCTACTCCTACGAGCAGTACGTC. This encodes CASSKDPRGYSYEQYV.

This clone came up once. The V and J genes are TRBV13 and TRBJ1-2; no definite D call. This CDR3 spans 12 amino acids. V lost 5 bases and J 4 bases, leaving 8 bases between the germline ends. Germline-derived CDR1 and CDR2 are PRHDT and FYEKMQ (reference sequence). The chain's CDR3 is CASSERIYGYTF. CDR3 nucleotide sequence: TGTGCCAGCAGCGAGCGGATCTATGGCTACACCTTC.

The chain recombines TRBV5-6 with TRBJ2-5, with D perhaps matching TRBD2 (5 bases). V was trimmed by 0 bases and J by 5 bases, leaving 8 bases between them. The CDR3 runs 13 residues. The germline CDR1 and CDR2 sequences are SGHDT and YYEEEE. CDR3 coding DNA: TGTGCCAGCAGCTTGGGTTTAGCGGAGACCCAGTACTTC. It is translated as CASSLGLAETQYF.